The clone carrying this TCR beta chain was counted between two and nine times. This specimen belongs to a study of T-cell memory formation after mild COVID-19. Study details: Across donors, TCR clusters were largely donor specific.

Germline V gene data show CDR1 as MNHEY and CDR2 as SVGAGI. The CDR3 extends over 13 amino acids. J lost 8 bases, V lost 6 bases, and 5 bases had no gene match. A single record per CDR3 protein comes from TCRdb applying MiXCR to the 5' RACE reads. The sample consists of 290,000 or so distinct CDR3 sequences, roughly a fifth of them appearing once. This chain uses TRBV6-5 with TRBJ1-4; 8 bases match TRBD1. Sample: PBMCs or a T cell subset sorted from them (not recorded which). This clonotype was sampled from a man between 18 and 35 years old who had mild COVID-19 (a few samples of this study predate the infection). Cell type and time point are not known. CDR3 sequence: CASRQTGEEKLFF. DNA of the CDR3: TGTGCCAGCAGACAGACAGGGGAGGAAAAACTGTTTTTT.